One T cell receptor beta chain is described in this entry. Its antigen is unknown. The data were obtained in a study of T cell responses to AZD1222 COVID-19 vaccine. Study-level information: Second-dose recipients at about 4 or about 12 weeks were treated as one pooled group. Study-level findings and limits: Seropositive at baseline were only six or seven AZD1222 recipients. Nearly half of unique spike-specific TCRs reportedly avoided B.1.351 and B.1.1.7 mutated regions. Most donors were white British and more were female, and clonal diversity was possibly underestimated.

The CDR3 loop spans 15 amino acids. Germline CDR1 reads SGHKS; CDR2 reads YYEKEE (reference sequence). V was clipped by 1 base and J by 2 bases, with 10 bases between them. The repertoire was sequenced with immunoSEQ multiplex PCR; TCRdb's copy has only in-frame clones and lacks some. The sample consists of 130,000 or so clones, about 91% of them appearing once. The chain has TRBV5-5 and TRBJ2-1; a possible D gene is TRBD1 (6 bases). The TCR sequence derives from an adult in good health. This specimen was peripheral blood, taken on day 0 of AZD1222 vaccination. The CDR3 region is CASSLPRGTYNEQFF. Here the CDR3 DNA reads TGTGCCAGCAGCTTGCCCAGGGGCACCTACAATGAGCAGTTCTTC. Full variable domain (rest looked up from reference TRBV5-5 and TRBJ2-1): DAGVTQSPTHLIKTRGQQVTLRCSPISGHKSVSWYQQVLGQGPQFIFQYYEKEERGRGNFPDRFSARQFPNYSSELNVNALLLGDSALYLCASSLPRGTYNEQFFGPGTRLTVL.